The clone carrying this T cell receptor beta chain was detected only a few times. The antigen remains undetermined. TCRdb reprocessed the 5' RACE reads with MiXCR, giving one entry per CDR3 protein. The sample carries some 260,000 distinct CDR3 sequences, about 5.2% recorded once. These data belong to a study of T cells after yellow fever vaccination. Study-level results: The booster response re-showed most primary clones: 96% CD4, around 87% CD8. Across the CD4 and CD8 compartments, a small share of clonotypes was present in both.

Trimming took off 2 bases at V and 3 bases at J, with 9 bases between the two ends. Germline CDR1 reads SGHAT; CDR2 reads FQDESV (reference sequence). This CDR3 has 14 amino acids. The TCR comes from a young man who received the YFV17D yellow fever vaccine. Sequenced material: CD4+ T cells sorted from PBMCs, taken on the day of the yellow fever booster vaccination. The V and J genes are TRBV11-1 and TRBJ2-3; weak D call: TRBD1 (5 bases). The CDR3 sequence: CASSLSRATDTQYF. In DNA, the CDR3 is TGTGCCAGCAGCTTATCCAGGGCGACAGATACGCAGTATTTT.